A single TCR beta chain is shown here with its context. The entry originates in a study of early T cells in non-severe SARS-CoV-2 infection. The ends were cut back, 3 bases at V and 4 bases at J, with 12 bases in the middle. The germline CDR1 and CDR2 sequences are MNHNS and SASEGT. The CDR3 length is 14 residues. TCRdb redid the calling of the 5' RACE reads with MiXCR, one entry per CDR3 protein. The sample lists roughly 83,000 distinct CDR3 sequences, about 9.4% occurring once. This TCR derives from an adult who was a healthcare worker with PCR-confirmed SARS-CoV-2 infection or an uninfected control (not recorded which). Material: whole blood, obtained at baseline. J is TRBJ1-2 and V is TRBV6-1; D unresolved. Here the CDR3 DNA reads TGTGCCAGCAGTGATGGCGCCGAGATCTATGGCTACACCTTC. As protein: CASSDGAEIYGYTF.